Listed below are T cell receptor beta chains from one sample, sequenced in a study of cytomegalovirus exposure and HLA in healthy donors. TCRdb's copy holds only in-frame clones and misses some; the assay was immunoSEQ multiplex PCR. The sample holds 130,000 or so clones, about 80% seen once. Source material: PBMCs. The source of these receptors is a man aged 30 to 39 in good health and CMV-seronegative. Each CDR3 is given with its conserved first and last residue. The order of the fields is J gene, D gene, CDR3 length, V gene, clone size, CDR3 DNA, CDR3 protein. D genes are given only for firm matches. Clone size is shown for a subset of rows, as once, few, many or a class of expanded clone.

TRBJ2-7	NA	12	TRBV30	NA	TGTGCCTGGAGTGTAGTGGCAGGCGAGCAGTACTTC	CAWSVVAGEQYF
TRBJ1-1	NA	14	TRBV6-1	few	TGTGCCAGCACTGACCTGGGACTTAGGACTGAAGCTTTCTTT	CASTDLGLRTEAFF
TRBJ2-7	NA	11	TRBV20-1	NA	TGCAGTGCTAGTGTCCGCTACGAGCAGTACTTC	CSASVRYEQYF
TRBJ1-2	NA	13	TRBV18	few	TGTGCCAGCTCACCAACAGGGTTAGGTGGCTACACCTTC	CASSPTGLGGYTF
TRBJ1-4	TRBD1	15	TRBV6-6	few	TGTGCCAGCACAAAAATCGGGACAGGGACCGAAAAACTGTTTTTT	CASTKIGTGTEKLFF
TRBJ2-3	NA	15	TRBV28	NA	TGTGCCAGCAGTTCCCAGCAGGGGTCCCTAGATACGCAGTATTTT	CASSSQQGSLDTQYF
TRBJ1-1	NA	13	TRBV11-2	NA	TGTGCCAGCAGCTTAGATCCGGGGTCGGGTGCTTTCTTT	CASSLDPGSGAFF
TRBJ2-7	NA	14	TRBV4-3	NA	TGCGCCAGCAGCCAGGCTCCCCTTTCCTACGAGCAGTACTTC	CASSQAPLSYEQYF
TRBJ1-1	NA	13	TRBV7-3	NA	TGTGCCAGCAGCTCGGACAAGAACACTGAAGCTTTCTTT	CASSSDKNTEAFF
TRBJ2-7	TRBD1	15	TRBV11-1	NA	TGTGCCAGCACCCTCGGTAGACAGGGGTTCTACGAGCAGTACTTC	CASTLGRQGFYEQYF
TRBJ1-1	NA	13	TRBV9	NA	TGTGCCAGCAGCCTAGACAGTGAAACTGAAGCTTTCTTT	CASSLDSETEAFF
TRBJ1-4	NA	13	TRBV6-6	once	TGTGCCAGCAGGGGAGGTGGCGATGAAAAACTGTTTTTT	CASRGGGDEKLFF
TRBJ1-2	TRBD1	13	TRBV5-6	NA	TGTGCCAGCAGCTTGGGTACAGGGGATGGCTACACCTTC	CASSLGTGDGYTF
TRBJ2-5	NA	14	TRBV5-1	NA	TGCGCCAGCAGCTCGGTTAGTCGGCGGGAGACCCAGTACTTC	CASSSVSRRETQYF
TRBJ2-7	TRBD2	12	TRBV29-1	few	TGCAGCGTAAGGGGACTATCCTACGAGCAGTACTTC	CSVRGLSYEQYF
TRBJ2-2	TRBD1	17	TRBV11-3	NA	TGTGCCAGCAGCTCCCGACGACAGGGACCGAACACCGGGGAGCTGTTTTTT	CASSSRRQGPNTGELFF
TRBJ1-1	NA	13	TRBV6-1	NA	TGTGCCAGCAGTGAACCGAACAGCCCGGAAGCTTTCTTT	CASSEPNSPEAFF
TRBJ1-1	NA	15	TRBV9	NA	TGTGCCAGCAGCCCGAGTGGGGGGGGTCGCACTGAAGCTTTCTTT	CASSPSGGGRTEAFF
TRBJ2-2	NA	19	TRBV15	once	TGTGCCACCAGCAGAGATCTCTCACAGGGGGGGGTTCAATCCGGGGAGCTGTTTTTT	CATSRDLSQGGVQSGELFF
TRBJ2-7	TRBD1	15	TRBV9	once	TGTGCCAGCAGTTCCAAACAGGGGAGTCGCTACGAGCAGTACTTC	CASSSKQGSRYEQYF
TRBJ2-7	TRBD1	15	TRBV30	NA	TGTGCCTGGAATGGCGGACAGGGGAAAACCTACGAGCAGTACTTC	CAWNGGQGKTYEQYF
TRBJ1-3	TRBD1	15	TRBV2	NA	TGTGCCAGCCGGGGACAGCCAAACTCTGGAAACACCATATATTTT	CASRGQPNSGNTIYF
TRBJ1-1	TRBD1	17	TRBV4-2	NA	TGTGCCAGCAGCCAAGTAGGGTCGGGACAGGGGAGAACTGAAGCTTTCTTT	CASSQVGSGQGRTEAFF
TRBJ1-1	NA	17	TRBV5-1	NA	TGCGCCAGCAGCTTGGGGATTTTGAGGGGGTTTGACACTGAAGCTTTCTTT	CASSLGILRGFDTEAFF
TRBJ2-5	NA	13	TRBV25-1	NA	TGTGCCAGCAGTAACCTCGGGGGAGAGACCCAGTACTTC	CASSNLGGETQYF
TRBJ1-1	TRBD1	14	TRBV6-6	NA	TGTGCCAGCAGTTTTCGACAGGGGAACGCTGAAGCTTTCTTT	CASSFRQGNAEAFF
TRBJ1-6	NA	16	TRBV11-2	NA	TGTGCCAGCAGCTTAGTGGCCAGCTCCTATAATTCACCCCTCCACTTT	CASSLVASSYNSPLHF